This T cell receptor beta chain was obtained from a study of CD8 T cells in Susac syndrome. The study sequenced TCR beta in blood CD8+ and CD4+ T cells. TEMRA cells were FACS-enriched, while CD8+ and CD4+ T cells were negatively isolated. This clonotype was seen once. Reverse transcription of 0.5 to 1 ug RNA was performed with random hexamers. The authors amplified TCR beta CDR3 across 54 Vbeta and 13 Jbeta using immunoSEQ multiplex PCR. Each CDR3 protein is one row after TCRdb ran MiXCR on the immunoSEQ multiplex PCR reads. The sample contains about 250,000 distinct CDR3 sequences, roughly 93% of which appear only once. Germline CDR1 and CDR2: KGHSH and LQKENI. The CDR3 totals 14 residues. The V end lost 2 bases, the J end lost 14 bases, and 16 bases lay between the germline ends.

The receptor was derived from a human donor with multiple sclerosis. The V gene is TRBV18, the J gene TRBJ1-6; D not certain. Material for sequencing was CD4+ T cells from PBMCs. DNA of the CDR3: TGTGCCAGCTCACCAGGATCCTCCGGGGAAGCCCTCCACTTT. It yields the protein CASSPGSSGEALHF.